Included here is one TCR beta chain sequence, with context. Its antigen is undetermined. Second doses were pooled across both intervals (about 4 or about 12 weeks). This specimen comes from a study of T cell responses to AZD1222 COVID-19 vaccine. TCRdb's table, derived via immunoSEQ multiplex PCR, lists solely in-frame clones and lacks some. The table lists approximately 45,000 clones, around 90% of them singletons, with 1% to 1.3% in the top ten. Whole-study results and caveats: Seropositive AZD1222 recipients at baseline numbered only six or seven. Clonal diversity may have been underestimated in mostly white British donors. Researchers report vaccine-associated CD4 TCRs spanning spike, with dominance at 160-218 and 743-854.

The length of the CDR3 is 13 residues. V lost 4 bases, J lost 0 bases, and 7 bases lay in between. Germline loops: CDR1 SGHRS, CDR2 YFSETQ. The input for sequencing was peripheral blood, taken 28 days after the second AZD1222 dose. The chain employs TRBV5-1 and TRBJ1-1, with D uncertain. The clonotype was recovered from an adult who received the AZD1222 COVID-19 vaccine. CDR3 sequence: CASSRNLNTEAFF. The DNA of the CDR3 is TGCGCCAGCAGCCGGAACTTGAACACTGAAGCTTTCTTT.